Presented here are 26 T cell receptor beta chains from one specimen sequenced in a study of T cells in Graves' hyperthyroidism and ophthalmopathy. Amplified regions were TCR beta CDR3 sequences from RNA transcripts. First-round RT-PCR of the TCR CDR3 relied on the HTBI primer set. TCRdb called the multiplex PCR reads again in MiXCR, with one record for every CDR3 protein. The sample has 450,000 to 600,000 distinct CDR3 sequences; 11% to 15% are singletons. The sample taken for sequencing was blood. These receptors were taken from a woman in her thirties or forties with Graves' hyperthyroidism.

This clonotype was observed many times. The genes are TRBV28 and TRBJ1-5; maybe TRBD1 (5 bases). Between the trimmed V and J ends, which lost 3 bases and 4 bases, there was a span of 10 bases. This CDR3 spans 14 amino acids. Per the germline V gene, CDR1 is MDHEN and CDR2 is SYDVKM. The CDR3 spells CASSLGGWNQPQHF. The CDR3 DNA sequence: TGTGCCAGCAGTTTGGGGGGTTGGAATCAGCCCCAGCATTTT. The full variable domain, its missing parts supplied by reference TRBV28 and TRBJ1-5, is DVKVTQSSRYLVKRTGEKVFLECVQDMDHENMFWYRQDPGLGLRLIYFSYDVKMKEKGDIPEGYSVSREKKERFSLILESASTNQTSMYLCASSLGGWNQPQHFGDGTRLSIL.

The table lists this clonotype with many counts. This chain links TRBV12-3 or TRBV12-4 with TRBJ2-5; D is perhaps TRBD1 or TRBD2 (5 bases each). There are 14 residues in the CDR3. Trimming stripped 7 bases from V and 7 bases from J, with 19 bases between. The CDR3 DNA sequence: TGTGCCAGCACTCCTGGGACCGTCAAAGGGACCCAGTACTTC. Its translation: CASTPGTVKGTQYF.

This clonotype appeared many times. The chain employs TRBV6-8 and TRBJ2-4; D gene uncertain. In germline, CDR1 is MNHGY, CDR2 SAAAGT. The V gene lost 5 bases and the J gene lost 0 bases, with 8 bases spanning the gap. This CDR3 comprises 14 residues. The CDR3 DNA follows: TGTGCCAGCAGTCACAAGCTAGCCAAAAACATTCAGTACTTC. Its protein product is CASSHKLAKNIQYF.

A few counts support this clonotype. The gene calls are TRBV30 and TRBJ2-1; 7 bases line up with TRBD2. The CDR3 is made up of 12 amino acids. Germline V gene data show CDR1 as GTSNPN and CDR2 as SVGIG (reference sequence). The junction had 14 bases not matched to a gene; V was cut back by 8 bases and J by 13 bases. The CDR3 DNA is TGTGCCGCCCATGATACCTGGGGGGGACAGTTCTTC. Amino acids: CAAHDTWGGQFF.

The gene calls are TRBV7-9 and TRBJ1-2; the D gene is possibly TRBD1 (5 bases). The length of the CDR3 is 13 residues. The V end was cut by 2 bases, the J end by 7 bases, with 11 bases between. Per the germline V gene, CDR1 is SEHNR and CDR2 is FQNEAQ (reference sequence). The CDR3 nucleotides are TGTGCCAGCAGCTTACAGGGTCAGGGTGGCTACACCTTC. Its protein product is CASSLQGQGGYTF.

This clonotype was found many times. This rearrangement joins TRBV3-1 to TRBJ1-2; 7 bases map to TRBD1. CDR3 length: 17 amino acids. Germline loops: CDR1 LGHDT, CDR2 YNNKEL (reference sequence). With V trimmed by 1 base and J by 5 bases, 13 bases remained unmatched. The CDR3 protein is CASSQGTNQGVYYGYTF. CDR3 nucleotide sequence: TGTGCCAGCAGCCAAGGAACAAACCAGGGGGTCTATTATGGCTACACCTTC. The whole variable domain, filled in from reference TRBV3-1 and TRBJ1-2, reads DTAVSQTPKYLVTQMGNDKSIKCEQNLGHDTMYWYKQDSKKFLKIMFSYNNKELIINETVPNRFSPKSPDKAHLNLHINSLELGDSAVYFCASSQGTNQGVYYGYTFGSGTRLTVV.

With respect to this clonotype: Given a much more abundant clone one base away, this may be a read error. The rearrangement uses TRBV7-7 and TRBJ2-3; D is possibly TRBD2 (6 bases). The V gene's germline CDR1 is SSHAT and CDR2 FNYEAQ (reference sequence). There are 15 residues in the CDR3. The DNA of the CDR3 is TGTGCTAGCAGCTCCTCGAGCGGGCACACAGATACGCAGTATTTT. It yields the protein CASSSSSGHTDTQYF.

At least ten counts were recorded for this clonotype. This chain joins TRBV2 and TRBJ2-7; 7 bases agree with TRBD1. V was clipped by 5 bases and J by 6 bases; unmatched bases: 7. Germline-derived CDR1 and CDR2 are SNHLY and FYNNEI. This CDR3 is built from 13 residues. The CDR3 DNA reads TGTGCCAGCAGTAAGGGACAGACACGCGAGCAGTACTTC. It translates to CASSKGQTREQYF.

This clonotype was picked up many times. An end of the junction does not agree with germline; a read error may underlie this. The rearrangement uses TRBV7-7 and TRBJ2-1; TRBD2 agrees at 9 bases. CDR1 and CDR2 (germline): SSHAT, FNYEAQ (reference sequence). The CDR3 contains 17 residues. Written as DNA, the CDR3 is TGTGCTAGCAGCTTAGGAGTAGCGGGAGTCGGAATTAATGAGCAGTTCTTC. Translating gives CASSLGVAGVGINEQFF.

The genes are TRBV6-2 or TRBV6-3 and TRBJ1-5; D gene ambiguous. Germline CDR1 reads MNHEY; CDR2 reads SVGEGT. The CDR3 consists of 14 residues. Trimming took 6 bases from V and 4 from J, leaving 13 bases between them. The CDR3 is CASSEVGRNQPQHF. CDR3 sequence (DNA): TGTGCCAGCAGCGAGGTTGGGCGGAATCAGCCCCAGCATTTT.

CDR3 in amino acids: CASSQDISGRAVETQYF. Written as DNA, the CDR3 is TGTGCCAGCAGCCAAGATATTAGCGGGAGGGCCGTGGAGACCCAGTACTTC. The V gene is TRBV3-1, the J gene TRBJ2-5, with 11 bases lining up with TRBD2. The germline V gene has CDR1 LGHDT and CDR2 YNNKEL (reference sequence). Trimming took 0 bases from V and 5 from J; bases not matched to a gene: 8. The CDR3 consists of 17 residues.

The V and J genes are TRBV6-1 and TRBJ2-7; no firm D call. V was clipped by 5 bases and J by 3 bases, with 11 bases between them. Germline V lookup: CDR1 MNHNS, CDR2 SASEGT. This CDR3 is 13 amino acids long. The CDR3 reads CASSSGSFYEQYF. For the CDR3, the DNA is TGTGCCAGCAGTTCAGGTTCCTTCTACGAGCAGTACTTC.

This clonotype has a count of ten or more. The chain combines TRBV13 with TRBJ2-1; 13 bases match TRBD2. The CDR3 is 17 residues long. The V gene end was trimmed by 2 bases and the J gene end by 8 bases; junction bases not matched to a gene: 9. Germline V lookup: CDR1 PRHDT, CDR2 FYEKMQ (reference sequence). This CDR3 reads CASSLKALAGGFDEQFF. Written as DNA, the CDR3 is TGTGCCAGCAGCTTAAAGGCACTAGCGGGAGGGTTCGATGAGCAGTTCTTC.

This sequence joins TRBV6-1 and TRBJ1-4; D remains unclear. The CDR3 is 13 amino acids. V shed 3 bases and J shed 4 bases, with 6 bases lying between them. Germline CDR1 MNHNS, CDR2 SASEGT. The CDR3 DNA sequence: TGTGCCAGCAGTGACAGCTATAATGAAAAACTGTTTTTT. The encoded protein is CASSDSYNEKLFF.

In its sample, this clonotype was seen many times. CDR3 protein: CASSHTGGSTSGSYNEQFF. The CDR3 DNA reads TGTGCCAGCAGTCATACGGGAGGCTCTACTTCGGGCTCCTACAATGAGCAGTTCTTC. This sequence joins TRBV28 and TRBJ2-1; TRBD2 aligns across 7 bases. The CDR3 sequence is 19 residues long. Unmatched junction bases numbered 16, after V lost 5 bases and J lost 0 bases. Germline loops: CDR1 MDHEN, CDR2 SYDVKM.

This chain joins TRBV9 and TRBJ2-2, with TRBD2 matching over 7 bases. Germline V gives CDR1 SGDLS, CDR2 YYNGEE. The junction had 9 bases not matched to a gene; V was cut back by 3 bases and J by 1 base. CDR3 size: 17 residues. In DNA form, the CDR3 reads TGTGCCAGCAGCGGGCCTCGACTAGCAGTGAACACCGGGGAGCTGTTTTTT. Translating it yields CASSGPRLAVNTGELFF.

This clonotype has at least ten counts. The chain combines TRBV2 with TRBJ2-4; D is uncertain. The CDR3 runs 15 residues. V dropped 5 bases and J dropped 0 bases, with 11 bases sitting between them. Germline CDR1 reads SNHLY; CDR2 reads FYNNEI. The CDR3 region is CASSSDGLAKNIQYF. The CDR3 nucleotides read TGTGCCAGCAGTTCAGACGGTCTAGCCAAAAACATTCAGTACTTC.

This chain links TRBV7-6 with TRBJ1-1; D is possibly TRBD1 (5 bases). In germline, CDR1 is SGHVS, CDR2 FNYEAQ. The V end lost 7 bases, the J end lost 11 bases, and 17 bases lay between the germline ends. This CDR3 is built from 12 residues. The CDR3 DNA follows: TGTGCCAGCAACCCTCCCGGGGGTTCGGCTTTCTTT. This encodes CASNPPGGSAFF.

This clonotype appeared a few times. This chain uses TRBV11-2 with TRBJ1-6, with D unclear. Germline values: CDR1 SGHAT, CDR2 FQNNGV. The ends were cut back, 5 bases at V and 6 bases at J, with 11 bases in the middle. This CDR3 region has 14 residues. In nucleotides, the CDR3 is TGTGCCAGCAGCCAGTGGAGATTTAATTCACCCCTCCACTTT. It codes for CASSQWRFNSPLHF.

This clonotype occurred a few times. This chain links TRBV20-1 with TRBJ1-2; D ambiguous. This CDR3 has 14 amino acids. Between the trimmed V and J ends, which lost 5 bases and 1 base, there was a span of 14 bases. Germline V CDR1 and CDR2: DFQATT, SNEGSKA (reference sequence). CDR3 sequence (DNA): TGCAGTGCTTCCTCCGTGACTGTTAACTATGGCTACACCTTC. Its protein is CSASSVTVNYGYTF.

A few counts support this clonotype. The CDR3: CAWALGQLSSYEQYF. CDR3 DNA: TGTGCCTGGGCCCTGGGACAGCTTTCCTCCTACGAGCAGTACTTC. This chain uses TRBV30 with TRBJ2-7; 7 bases fit TRBD1. This CDR3 is built from 15 residues. V lost 5 bases, J lost 0 bases, and 10 bases stayed unmatched. Germline V gene sequence: CDR1 GTSNPN, CDR2 SVGIG (reference sequence).

The table lists this clonotype with a few counts. The rearrangement joins TRBV28 to TRBJ1-2; D is possibly TRBD1 (6 bases). Looked up from germline, CDR1 is MDHEN and CDR2 is SYDVKM. The CDR3 has 13 residues. V was cut by 5 bases and J by 8 bases, with 15 bases left in between. CDR3 coding DNA: TGTGCCAGCAGTCCCCCAGGGGATTGGGGCTACACCTTC. Its protein product is CASSPPGDWGYTF.

The chain combines TRBV5-1 with TRBJ2-2, with no clear D. The germline V gene encodes CDR1 SGHRS and CDR2 YFSETQ. CDR3 size: 13 residues. V lost 4 bases, J lost 5 bases, and 9 bases lay in between. DNA of the CDR3: TGCGCCAGCAGCGCAGAGATGACCGGGGAGCTGTTTTTT. Translating it yields CASSAEMTGELFF.

This clonotype has ten or more counts. This chain joins TRBV6-1 and TRBJ1-5, with 7 bases aligning to TRBD1. J was trimmed by 5 bases and V by 6 bases; bases with no gene match: 4. This CDR3 comprises 13 residues. CDR1 and CDR2 (germline): MNHNS, SASEGT. CDR3 amino acids: CASRLTGDQPQHF. The CDR3 nucleotides read TGTGCCAGCAGACTAACAGGGGATCAGCCCCAGCATTTT.

In its sample, this clonotype was seen a few times. The V call is TRBV7-6, the J call TRBJ1-1, with a weak D call TRBD1 (5 bases). The CDR3 contains 14 residues. Germline V gene lookup returns CDR1 SGHVS and CDR2 FNYEAQ. The ends were cut back, 5 bases at V and 3 bases at J, with 13 bases in the middle. The CDR3 DNA follows: TGTGCCAGCAGCCGAGGGCTGGGGGACACTGAAGCTTTCTTT. Its protein product is CASSRGLGDTEAFF.

The rearrangement links TRBV29-1 to TRBJ2-7; D gene unclear. This CDR3 is built from 11 residues. In germline, CDR1 is SQVTM, CDR2 ANQGSEA. V was pared by 2 bases and J by 1 base, with 3 bases between. The CDR3 DNA follows: TGCAGCGTTGAATGGTCCTACGAGCAGTACTTC. Translation: CSVEWSYEQYF.